This T cell receptor (beta chain) was observed in a study of T cell responses to AZD1222 COVID-19 vaccine. In the study overall: Whether given at about 4 or about 12 weeks, second doses were pooled. Study results and caveats: Only a handful of people who got AZD1222 tested seropositive at baseline. Most donors were white British and more were female, and clonal diversity was possibly underestimated.

The germline CDR1 and CDR2 sequences are LNHNV and YYDKDF (reference sequence). Trimming cost V 3 bases and J 7 bases, with 13 bases left between them. The CDR3 loop spans 14 amino acids. Some clones are missing from TCRdb's copy, which holds only in-frame ones; the method was immunoSEQ multiplex PCR. The sample records more than 95,000 clones, around 92% being singletons. Notes on this clone: As yet, its antigen is unknown.

The source was peripheral blood, collected on day 0 of AZD1222 vaccination. The chain carries TRBV15 and TRBJ2-1; a possible D gene is TRBD1 (6 bases). This TCR derives from an adult in good health. The CDR3 spells CATSRTQRGNEQFF. The CDR3 nucleotides read TGTGCCACCAGCAGGACCCAAAGGGGGAATGAGCAGTTCTTC.